This T cell receptor beta chain was retrieved from a study of blood T cells in healthy people across ages. Next came a second PCR, run for about 6 to 11 cycles, which used a sample-barcoded 5' primer along with a J-beta primer mix. Each CDR3 protein is one row after TCRdb ran MiXCR on the 5' RACE reads. Among around 800,000 distinct CDR3 sequences listed, around 24% were seen once. A remark on this clonotype: The junction does not match germline at one end; this may be a read error.

This sample also belongs to another study, concerning T cells of mothers and their children.

The sequence was collected from a boy aged 10-17 years in good health. Sequencing was done on a sample of blood.

This CDR3 reads CASSQGTGNFADTQYF. The CDR3 DNA sequence: TGTGCCAGCAGCCAGGGGACAGGGAATTTCGCAGATACACAGTATTTT. The chain couples TRBV7-7 to TRBJ2-3; 9 bases are a match to TRBD1. The length of the CDR3 is 16 residues. Germline CDR1 SSHAT, CDR2 FNYEAQ (reference sequence).